This entry features one TCR beta chain sequence. V was trimmed by 5 bases and J by 2 bases, leaving 8 bases between them. The CDR3 is 13 residues long. Germline lookup yields CDR1 KGHSH and CDR2 LQKENI. This sample is part of a study of blood T cell repertoires in COVID-19. Study at large: The samples span acute and convalescent COVID-19 from the United States, Italy and Spain. Sample material is recorded as cDNA or gDNA derived from T cells, B-cell-depleted T cells, or PBMCs.

Enrollment of patients from Seattle took place during active infection, with longitudinal follow-up. In the original analysis: Reference gene primer amplification gave nucleated cell count estimates. This table comes from immunoSEQ multiplex PCR, and its TCRdb copy is limited to in-frame clones, with some not included. That table is the source of V, J and clone size, and D and trimming were worked out from the DNA. The table records over 150,000 clones, over 80% of them present only once. Sample: peripheral blood. The receptor's source is a woman in her 70s with COVID-19, enrolled during active disease. The genes are TRBV18 and TRBJ2-3; D gene ambiguous. The CDR3 here is CASSFSNTDTQYF. The CDR3 DNA is TGTGCCAGCTCATTCTCTAACACAGATACGCAGTATTTT.